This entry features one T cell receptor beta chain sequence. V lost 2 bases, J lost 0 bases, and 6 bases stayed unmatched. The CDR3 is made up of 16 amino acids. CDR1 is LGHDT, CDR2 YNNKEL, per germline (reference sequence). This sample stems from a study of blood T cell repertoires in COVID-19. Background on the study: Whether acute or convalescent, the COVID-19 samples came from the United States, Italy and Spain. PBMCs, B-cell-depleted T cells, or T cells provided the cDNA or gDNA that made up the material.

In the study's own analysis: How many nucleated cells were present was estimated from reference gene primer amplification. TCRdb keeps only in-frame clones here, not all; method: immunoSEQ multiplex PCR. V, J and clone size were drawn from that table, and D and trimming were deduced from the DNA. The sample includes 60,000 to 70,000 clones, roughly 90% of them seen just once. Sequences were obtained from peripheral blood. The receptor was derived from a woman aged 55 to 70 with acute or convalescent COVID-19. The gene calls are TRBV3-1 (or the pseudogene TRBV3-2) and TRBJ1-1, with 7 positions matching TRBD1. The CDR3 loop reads CASSQNRGAVNTEAFF. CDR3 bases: TGTGCCAGCAGCCAAAACAGGGGCGCGGTGAACACTGAAGCTTTCTTT.